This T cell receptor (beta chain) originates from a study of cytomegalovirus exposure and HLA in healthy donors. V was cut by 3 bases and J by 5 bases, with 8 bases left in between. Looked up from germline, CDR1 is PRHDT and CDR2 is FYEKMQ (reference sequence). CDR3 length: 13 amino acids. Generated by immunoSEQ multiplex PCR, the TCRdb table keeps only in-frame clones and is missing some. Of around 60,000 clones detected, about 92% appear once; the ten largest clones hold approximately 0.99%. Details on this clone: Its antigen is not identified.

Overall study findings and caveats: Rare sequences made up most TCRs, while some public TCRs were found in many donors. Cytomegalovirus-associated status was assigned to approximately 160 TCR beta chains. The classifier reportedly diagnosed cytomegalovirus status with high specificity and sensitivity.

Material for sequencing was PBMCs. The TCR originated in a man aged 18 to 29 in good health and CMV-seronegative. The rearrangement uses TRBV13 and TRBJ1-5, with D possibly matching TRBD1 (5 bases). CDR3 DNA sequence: TGTGCCAGCAGCTTGGGGCTAGATCAGCCCCAGCATTTT. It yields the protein CASSLGLDQPQHF.